The 2 T cell receptor beta chains reported below all come from one sample, sequenced in a study of long-term antiretroviral therapy in people with HIV. The authors ran the immunoSEQ assay, v3.0, at survey level. Some clones are missing from TCRdb's copy, which holds only in-frame ones; the method was immunoSEQ multiplex PCR. The table records about 21,000 clones, around 84% of them present only once. The sequences come from unsorted PBMCs, collected 1.9 years after starting antiretroviral therapy. The receptors were gathered from a woman aged 45-65 years with HIV.

This clone was seen only a few times. V and J are TRBV6-1 and TRBJ1-2, with D hard to call. Trimming removed 9 bases from V and 8 bases from J, with 19 bases in between. This CDR3 is 13 amino acids long. Germline V gene data show CDR1 as MNHNS and CDR2 as SASEGT. CDR3 loop: CASSTGSESGYTF. DNA for the CDR3: TGTGCCAGTTCGACGGGATCCGAGTCCGGCTACACCTTC.

The chain carries TRBV2 and TRBJ1-2; a possible D gene is TRBD1 (5 bases). The CDR3 totals 13 residues. V lost 3 bases and J 4 bases, leaving 9 bases between the germline ends. The germline V gene encodes CDR1 SNHLY and CDR2 FYNNEI. The CDR3 DNA follows: TGTGCCAGCAGTGAGGGACGGGGCTATGGCTACACCTTC. Amino acid sequence: CASSEGRGYGYTF.